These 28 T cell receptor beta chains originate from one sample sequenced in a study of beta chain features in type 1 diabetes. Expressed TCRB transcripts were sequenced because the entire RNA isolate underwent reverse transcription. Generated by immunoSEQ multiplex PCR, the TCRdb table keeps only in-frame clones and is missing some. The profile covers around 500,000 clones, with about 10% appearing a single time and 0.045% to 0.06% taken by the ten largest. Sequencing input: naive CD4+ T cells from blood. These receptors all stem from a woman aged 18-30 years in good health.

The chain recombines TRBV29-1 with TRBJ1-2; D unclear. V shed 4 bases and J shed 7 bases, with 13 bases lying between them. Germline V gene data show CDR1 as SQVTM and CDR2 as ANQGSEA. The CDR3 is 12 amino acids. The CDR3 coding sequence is TGCAGCGTTGTAGGCAATCTACCTGGCTACACCTTC. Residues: CSVVGNLPGYTF. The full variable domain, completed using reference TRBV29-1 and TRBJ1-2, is SAVISQKPSRDICQRGTSLTIQCQVDSQVTMMFWYRQQPGQSLTLIATANQGSEATYESGFVIDKFPISRPNLTFSTLTVSNMSPEDSSIYLCSVVGNLPGYTFGSGTRLTVV.

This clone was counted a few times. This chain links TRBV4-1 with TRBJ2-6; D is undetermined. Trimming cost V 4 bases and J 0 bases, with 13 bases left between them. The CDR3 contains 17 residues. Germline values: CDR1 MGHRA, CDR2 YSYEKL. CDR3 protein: CASSLPGRRSGANVLTF. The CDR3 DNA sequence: TGCGCCAGCAGCCTTCCGGGCCGCCGCTCTGGGGCCAACGTCCTGACTTTC.

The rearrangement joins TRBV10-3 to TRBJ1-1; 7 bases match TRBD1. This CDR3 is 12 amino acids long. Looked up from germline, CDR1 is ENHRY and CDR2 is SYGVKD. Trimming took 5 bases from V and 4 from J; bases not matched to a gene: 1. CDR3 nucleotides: TGTGCCATCAGTCAGGGGGGCACTGAAGCTTTCTTT. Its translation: CAISQGGTEAFF.

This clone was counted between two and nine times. The CDR3 DNA sequence: TGTGCCAGCAGCCAAGGCGGGGGGGCCGCCGGGGAGCTGTTTTTT. Its protein is CASSQGGGAAGELFF. This chain joins TRBV4-2 and TRBJ2-2; TRBD2 matches at 9 bases. In germline, CDR1 is LGHNA, CDR2 YNFKEQ. The V gene end was trimmed by 1 base and the J gene end by 6 bases; junction bases not matched to a gene: 3. The CDR3 runs to 15 residues.

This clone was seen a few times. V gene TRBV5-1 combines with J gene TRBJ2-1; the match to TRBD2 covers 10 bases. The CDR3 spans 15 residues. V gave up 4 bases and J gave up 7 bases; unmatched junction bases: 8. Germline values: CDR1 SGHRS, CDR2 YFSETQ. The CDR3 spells CASSISSGSMNEQFF. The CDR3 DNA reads TGCGCCAGCAGCATTTCTAGCGGGAGTATGAATGAGCAGTTCTTC.

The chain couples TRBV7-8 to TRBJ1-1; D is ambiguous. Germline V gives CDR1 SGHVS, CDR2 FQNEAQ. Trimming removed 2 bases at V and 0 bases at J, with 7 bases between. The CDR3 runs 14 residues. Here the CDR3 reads CASSLRTVNTEAFF. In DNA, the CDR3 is TGTGCCAGCAGCTTACGAACAGTGAACACTGAAGCTTTCTTT.

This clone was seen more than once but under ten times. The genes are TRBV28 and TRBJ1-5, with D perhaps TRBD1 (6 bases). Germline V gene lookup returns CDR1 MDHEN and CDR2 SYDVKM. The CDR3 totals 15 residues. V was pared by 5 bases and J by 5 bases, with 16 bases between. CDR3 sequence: CASSRRTAGHQPQHF. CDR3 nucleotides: TGTGCCAGCAGTAGACGGACAGCCGGGCATCAGCCCCAGCATTTT.

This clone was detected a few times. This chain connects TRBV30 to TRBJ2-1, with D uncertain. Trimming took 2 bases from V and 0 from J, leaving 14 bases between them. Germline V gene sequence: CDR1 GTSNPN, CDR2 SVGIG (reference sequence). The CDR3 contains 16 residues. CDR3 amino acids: CAWSRLYGSSYNEQFF. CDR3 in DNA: TGTGCCTGGAGTCGATTATATGGTAGCTCCTACAATGAGCAGTTCTTC. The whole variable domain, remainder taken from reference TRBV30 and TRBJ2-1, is SQTIHQWPATLVQPVGSPLSLECTVEGTSNPNLYWYRQAAGRGLQLLFYSVGIGQISSEVPQNLSASRPQDRQFILSSKKLLLSDSGFYLCAWSRLYGSSYNEQFFGPGTRLTVL.

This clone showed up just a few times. CDR3: CASSRTSNQPQHF. In nucleotides, the CDR3 is TGTGCCAGCAGCCGGACAAGCAATCAGCCCCAGCATTTT. The gene calls are TRBV7-9 and TRBJ1-5, with D possibly being TRBD1 (5 bases). V was shortened by 5 bases and J by 1 base, with 6 bases between the two germline ends. Per germline, CDR1 SEHNR and CDR2 FQNEAQ (reference sequence). The CDR3 has 13 amino acids.

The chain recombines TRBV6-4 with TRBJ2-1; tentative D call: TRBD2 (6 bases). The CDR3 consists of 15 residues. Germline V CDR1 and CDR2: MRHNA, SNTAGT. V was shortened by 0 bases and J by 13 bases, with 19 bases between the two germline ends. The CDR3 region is CASSDSTRQPILQFF. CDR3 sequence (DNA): TGTGCCAGCAGTGACTCGACTAGGCAGCCTATCCTTCAGTTCTTC.

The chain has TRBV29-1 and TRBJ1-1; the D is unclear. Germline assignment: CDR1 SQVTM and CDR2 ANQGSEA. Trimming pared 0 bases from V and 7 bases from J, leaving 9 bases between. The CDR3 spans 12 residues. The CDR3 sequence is CSVEEQAGEAFF. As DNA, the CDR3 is TGCAGCGTTGAAGAGCAGGCGGGTGAAGCTTTCTTT. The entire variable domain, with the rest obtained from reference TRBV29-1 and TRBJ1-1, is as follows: SAVISQKPSRDICQRGTSLTIQCQVDSQVTMMFWYRQQPGQSLTLIATANQGSEATYESGFVIDKFPISRPNLTFSTLTVSNMSPEDSSIYLCSVEEQAGEAFFGQGTRLTVV.

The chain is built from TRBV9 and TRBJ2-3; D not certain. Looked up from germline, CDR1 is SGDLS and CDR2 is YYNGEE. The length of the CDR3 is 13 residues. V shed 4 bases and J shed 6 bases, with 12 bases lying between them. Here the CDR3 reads CASSLGPEDTQYF. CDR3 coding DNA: TGTGCCAGCAGCCTAGGTCCAGAGGATACGCAGTATTTT.

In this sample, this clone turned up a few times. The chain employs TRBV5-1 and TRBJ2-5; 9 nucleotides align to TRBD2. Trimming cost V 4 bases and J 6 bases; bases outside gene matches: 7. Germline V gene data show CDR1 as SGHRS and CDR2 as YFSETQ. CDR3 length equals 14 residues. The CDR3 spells CASSPGTSRQTQYF. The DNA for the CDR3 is TGCGCCAGCAGCCCTGGGACTAGCAGGCAGACCCAGTACTTC.

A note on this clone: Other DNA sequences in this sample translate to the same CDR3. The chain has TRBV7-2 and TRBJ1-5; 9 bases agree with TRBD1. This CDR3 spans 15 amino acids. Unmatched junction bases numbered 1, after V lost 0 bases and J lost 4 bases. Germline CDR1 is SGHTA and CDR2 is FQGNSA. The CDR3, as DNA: TGTGCCAGCAGCTTAGCTGGGACAGGGAATCAGCCCCAGCATTTT. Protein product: CASSLAGTGNQPQHF.

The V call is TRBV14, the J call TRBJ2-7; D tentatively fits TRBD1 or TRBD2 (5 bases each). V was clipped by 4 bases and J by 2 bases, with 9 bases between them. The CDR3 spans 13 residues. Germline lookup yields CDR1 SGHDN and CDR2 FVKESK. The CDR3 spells CASSRGSPYEQYV. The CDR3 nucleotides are TGTGCCAGCAGCCGGGGGTCCCCCTACGAGCAGTACGTC.

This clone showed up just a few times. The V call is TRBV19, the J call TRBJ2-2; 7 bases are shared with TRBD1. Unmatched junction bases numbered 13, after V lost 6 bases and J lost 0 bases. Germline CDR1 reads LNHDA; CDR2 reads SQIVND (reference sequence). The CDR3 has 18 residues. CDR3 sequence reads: CASRPFSGTASNTGELFF. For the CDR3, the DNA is TGTGCCAGTAGACCTTTTTCCGGGACAGCTTCGAACACCGGGGAGCTGTTTTTT.

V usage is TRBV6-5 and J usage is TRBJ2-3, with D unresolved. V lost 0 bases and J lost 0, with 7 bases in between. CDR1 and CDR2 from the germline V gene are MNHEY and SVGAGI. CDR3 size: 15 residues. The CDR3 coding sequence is TGTGCCAGCAGTTACTCGGGCAGAAGCACAGATACGCAGTATTTT. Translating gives CASSYSGRSTDTQYF.

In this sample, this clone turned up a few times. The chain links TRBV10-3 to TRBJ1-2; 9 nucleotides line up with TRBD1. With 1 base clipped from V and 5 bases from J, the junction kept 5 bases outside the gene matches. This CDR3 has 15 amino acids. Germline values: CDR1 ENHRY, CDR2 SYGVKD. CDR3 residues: CAISELGTGKYGYTF. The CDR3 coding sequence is TGTGCCATCAGTGAGTTGGGGACAGGGAAATATGGCTACACCTTC.

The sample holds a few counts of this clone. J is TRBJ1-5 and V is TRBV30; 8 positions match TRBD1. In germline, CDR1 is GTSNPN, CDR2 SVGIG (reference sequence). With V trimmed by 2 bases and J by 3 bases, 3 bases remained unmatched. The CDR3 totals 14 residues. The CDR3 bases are TGTGCCTGGAGTCGGACAGGGATCAATCAGCCCCAGCATTTT. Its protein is CAWSRTGINQPQHF.

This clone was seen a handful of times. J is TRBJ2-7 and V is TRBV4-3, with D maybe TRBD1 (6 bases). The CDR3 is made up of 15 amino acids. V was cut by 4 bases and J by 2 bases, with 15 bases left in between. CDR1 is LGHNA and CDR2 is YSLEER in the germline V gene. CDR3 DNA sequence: TGCGCCAGCAGCCTTTGGACAGCCCTGCCCTACGAGCAGTACTTC. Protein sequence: CASSLWTALPYEQYF.

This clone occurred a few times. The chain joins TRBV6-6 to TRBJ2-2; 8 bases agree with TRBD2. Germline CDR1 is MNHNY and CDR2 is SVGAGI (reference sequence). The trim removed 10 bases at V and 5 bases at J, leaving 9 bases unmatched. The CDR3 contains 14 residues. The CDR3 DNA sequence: TGTGCCACCGATGCGGGAGGTCGGACCGGGGAGCTGTTTTTT. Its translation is CATDAGGRTGELFF.

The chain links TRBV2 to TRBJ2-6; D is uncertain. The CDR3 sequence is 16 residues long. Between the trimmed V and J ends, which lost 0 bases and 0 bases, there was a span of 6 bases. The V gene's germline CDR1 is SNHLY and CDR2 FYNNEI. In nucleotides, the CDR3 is TGTGCCAGCAGTGAAGCGCTAAGCTCTGGGGCCAACGTCCTGACTTTC. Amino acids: CASSEALSSGANVLTF.

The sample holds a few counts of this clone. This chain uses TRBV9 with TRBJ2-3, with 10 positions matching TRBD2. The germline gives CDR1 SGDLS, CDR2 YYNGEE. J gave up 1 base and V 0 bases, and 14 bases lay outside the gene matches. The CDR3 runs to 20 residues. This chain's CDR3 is CASSVGSLAGVWARTDTQYF. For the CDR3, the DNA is TGTGCCAGCAGCGTAGGCTCCCTAGCGGGAGTATGGGCCCGCACAGATACGCAGTATTTT. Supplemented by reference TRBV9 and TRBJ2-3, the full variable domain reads DSGVTQTPKHLITATGQRVTLRCSPRSGDLSVYWYQQSLDQGLQFLIQYYNGEERAKGNILERFSAQQFPDLHSELNLSSLELGDSALYFCASSVGSLAGVWARTDTQYFGPGTRLTVL.

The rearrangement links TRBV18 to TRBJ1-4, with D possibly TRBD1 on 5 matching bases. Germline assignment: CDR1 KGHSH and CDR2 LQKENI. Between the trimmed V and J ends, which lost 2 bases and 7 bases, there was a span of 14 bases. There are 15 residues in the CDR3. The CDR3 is CASSPAAGLGEKLFF. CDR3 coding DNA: TGTGCCAGCTCACCAGCTGCAGGGCTGGGTGAAAAACTGTTTTTT.

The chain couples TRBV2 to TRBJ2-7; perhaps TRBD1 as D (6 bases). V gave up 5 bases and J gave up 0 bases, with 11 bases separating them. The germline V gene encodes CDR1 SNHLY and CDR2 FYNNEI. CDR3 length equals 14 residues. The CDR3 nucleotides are TGTGCCAGCAGTTCACAGGGTAGCTCCTACGAGCAGTACGTC. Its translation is CASSSQGSSYEQYV.

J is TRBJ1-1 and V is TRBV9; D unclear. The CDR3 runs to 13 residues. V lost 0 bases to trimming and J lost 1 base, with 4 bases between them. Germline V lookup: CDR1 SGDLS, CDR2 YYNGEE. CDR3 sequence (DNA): TGTGCCAGCAGCGTAGAACAGAACACTGAAGCTTTCTTT. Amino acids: CASSVEQNTEAFF.

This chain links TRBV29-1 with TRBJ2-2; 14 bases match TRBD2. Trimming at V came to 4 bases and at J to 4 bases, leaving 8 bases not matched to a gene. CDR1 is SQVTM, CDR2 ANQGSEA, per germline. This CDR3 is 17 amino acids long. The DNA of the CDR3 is TGCAGCGTTGGTGGGACTAGCGGGAGAATCGGCACCGGGGAGCTGTTTTTT. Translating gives CSVGGTSGRIGTGELFF.

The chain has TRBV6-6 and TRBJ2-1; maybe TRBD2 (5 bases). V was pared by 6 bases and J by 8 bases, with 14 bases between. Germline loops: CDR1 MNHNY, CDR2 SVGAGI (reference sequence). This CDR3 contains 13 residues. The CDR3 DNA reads TGTGCCAGCAGGGGAGATCCCTTCGATGAGCAGTTCTTC. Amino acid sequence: CASRGDPFDEQFF.